What follows are 15 T cell receptor beta chains derived from one specimen sequenced in a study of blood T cells in healthy people across ages. For the second PCR, which ran for about 7 to 11 cycles, a sample-barcoded 5' primer and a J-beta primer mix were used. TCRdb used MiXCR to reprocess the 5' RACE reads, holding one entry per CDR3 protein. Here the sample spans over 600,000 distinct CDR3 sequences, less than 60% being singletons. The specimen sequenced was blood. Receptor source: a man of 80 years or more in good health.

The CDR3, as DNA: TGTGCCAGCAGCTATGGGTTTGATGAGACCCAGTACTTC. It is translated as CASSYGFDETQYF. The gene calls are TRBV5-4 and TRBJ2-5, with unresolved D. Per germline, CDR1 SGHNT and CDR2 YYREEE (reference sequence). The ends were cut back, 3 bases at V and 5 bases at J, with 11 bases in the middle. This CDR3 has 13 amino acids.

This clonotype was recorded a few times. The CDR3 DNA is TGTGCCAGCAGTGAGGGACTAGCTCCCCGCCCGTTCTTC. Residues: CASSEGLAPRPFF. The V call is TRBV12-3 or TRBV12-4, the J call TRBJ2-1, with TRBD2 matching 9 bases. V gave up 5 bases and J gave up 15 bases; unmatched junction bases: 11. The CDR3 has 13 residues.

The chain links TRBV5-1 to TRBJ2-1; no definite D call. From germline, CDR1 is SGHRS and CDR2 YFSETQ. The V end was cut by 5 bases, the J end by 2 bases, with 11 bases between. The CDR3 contains 14 residues. The CDR3 here is CASRIQNTYNEQFF. CDR3 DNA sequence: TGCGCCAGCAGGATCCAAAACACCTACAATGAGCAGTTCTTC.

This chain uses TRBV4-3 with TRBJ1-4; TRBD1 matches 9 bases. CDR1 LGHNA and CDR2 YSLEER come from the germline V gene. The CDR3 contains 16 residues. The trim removed 1 base at V and 4 bases at J, leaving 4 bases unmatched. The CDR3 coding sequence is TGCGCCAGCAGCCAAGTACTGACAGGGGGTAATGAAAAACTGTTTTTT. Residues: CASSQVLTGGNEKLFF.

The chain carries TRBV6-1 and TRBJ2-7, with 7 bases fitting TRBD2. Gene TRBJ2-5 matches the end of the DNA better, so the J call may be wrong. Germline CDR1 reads MNHNS; CDR2 reads SASEGT. This CDR3 is 13 amino acids long. CDR3 nucleotides: TGTGCCAGCAGCATGGGACTAACCGAGACCCAGTACTTC. It yields the protein CASSMGLTETQYF.

The V and J genes are TRBV28 and TRBJ2-3; 8 nucleotides agree with TRBD1. Germline assignment: CDR1 MDHEN and CDR2 SYDVKM. The CDR3 is made up of 16 amino acids. The junction had 5 bases not matched to a gene; V was cut back by 3 bases and J by 0 bases. CDR3 region: CASSFSDRGSTDTQYF. DNA of the CDR3: TGTGCCAGCAGTTTCAGTGACAGGGGAAGCACAGATACGCAGTATTTT.

In regard to this clonotype: One end of the junction varies from germline; a read error may be responsible. The chain carries TRBV20-1 and TRBJ2-1; 7 bases are a match to TRBD2. The germline CDR1 and CDR2 sequences are DFQATT and SNEGSKA (reference sequence). The CDR3 spans 14 residues. CDR3 sequence: CSARAGDSYSEQFF. In DNA, the CDR3 is TGCAGTGCTAGGGCGGGGGACTCCTACAGTGAGCAGTTCTTC.

Only a few counts were recorded for this clonotype. This chain links TRBV7-2 with TRBJ2-7; TRBD2 matches 7 bases. V lost 4 bases to trimming and J lost 6 bases; unmatched junction nucleotides: 9. The CDR3 loop spans 14 amino acids. Germline assignment: CDR1 SGHTA and CDR2 FQGNSA. The CDR3 DNA reads as TGTGCCAGCAGCTCGTCTAGCGGAGACAGCGAGCAGTACTTC. It specifies CASSSSSGDSEQYF.

By frequency in the sample, this clonotype is medium-sized. This rearrangement joins TRBV7-3 to TRBJ2-2; D may be TRBD1 (6 bases). The CDR3 runs 15 residues. With 2 bases removed from V and 4 bases from J, the gap between germline ends came to 11 bases. Germline assignment: CDR1 SGHTA and CDR2 FQGTGA. CDR3 in DNA: TGTGCCAGCAGCTTAGGGCTAGGGGGCACCGGGGAGCTGTTTTTT. Amino acids: CASSLGLGGTGELFF.

This chain joins TRBV29-1 and TRBJ2-1, with 12 bases lining up with TRBD2. TRBJ2-7 matches the DNA end more closely, so the J call is doubtful. Per the germline V gene, CDR1 is SQVTM and CDR2 is ANQGSEA. CDR3 length: 18 residues. This chain's CDR3 is CSVELLAGGPSSYNEQYF. The CDR3 region has the DNA TGCAGCGTTGAGTTACTAGCGGGAGGCCCAAGCTCCTACAATGAGCAGTACTTC.

The chain employs TRBV12-3 or TRBV12-4 and TRBJ2-4; the D gene is possibly TRBD1 (6 bases). With 5 bases removed from V and 0 bases from J, the gap between germline ends came to 11 bases. This CDR3 is built from 15 residues. In DNA, the CDR3 is TGTGCCAGCAGTGCGGACAGATTAGCCAAAAACATTCAGTACTTC. As protein: CASSADRLAKNIQYF.

This clonotype has only a few counts. The chain is built from TRBV20-1 and TRBJ2-1, with 8 bases matching TRBD2. Germline assignment: CDR1 DFQATT and CDR2 SNEGSKA (reference sequence). The J segment lost 5 bases and the V segment lost 5 bases, leaving 2 bases of the junction unmatched. This CDR3 is 12 amino acids long. The CDR3 reads CSAPGGNNEQFF. The DNA of the CDR3 is TGCAGTGCTCCGGGAGGGAACAATGAGCAGTTCTTC.

The CDR3 region is CASLRVGLTDTQYF. DNA for the CDR3: TGTGCCAGCCTCCGCGTGGGTCTCACAGATACGCAGTATTTT. The chain employs TRBV7-2 and TRBJ2-3; D is unresolved. The germline gives CDR1 SGHTA, CDR2 FQGNSA. The V and J ends lost 8 bases and 2 bases respectively, with 14 bases between them. This CDR3 comprises 14 residues.

The table lists this clonotype with many counts. V and J are TRBV11-2 and TRBJ2-7; D is uncertain. Trimming shortened V by 1 base and J by 1 base, and 8 bases separated the two germline ends. CDR1 and CDR2 (germline): SGHAT, FQNNGV. The CDR3 consists of 14 residues. This chain's CDR3 is CASSLVSSSYEQYF. The CDR3 bases are TGTGCCAGCAGCTTAGTTAGCTCATCCTACGAGCAGTACTTC.

This clonotype was counted a single time. The gene calls are TRBV25-1 and TRBJ1-4, with a possible D match to TRBD1 (5 bases). This CDR3 spans 15 amino acids. V dropped 6 bases and J dropped 3 bases, with 14 bases sitting between them. In germline, CDR1 is MGHDK, CDR2 SYGVNS. The CDR3 reads CASSPSGRANEKLFF. In nucleotides, the CDR3 is TGTGCCAGCAGCCCCAGTGGCAGGGCTAATGAAAAACTGTTTTTT.